The 9 T cell receptor beta chains listed next were all sequenced from one sample in a study of blood T cell repertoires in COVID-19. TCRdb's copy holds only in-frame clones and misses some; the assay was immunoSEQ multiplex PCR. In the table there are a few hundred thousand clones, approximately 91% of which are singletons. Sample: PBMCs or T cells enriched from blood (not recorded which). These receptor sequences come from a woman between 40 and 55 years old who had recovered from COVID-19.

The chain links TRBV11-3 to TRBJ2-3, with D possibly matching TRBD1 (8 bases). V lost 1 base, J lost 5 bases, and 13 bases lay in between. CDR3 length equals 15 residues. Germline V gene lookup returns CDR1 SGHNT and CDR2 YENEEA. The CDR3 here is CASSLGTGRGDTQYF. CDR3 DNA sequence: TGTGCCAGCAGCTTAGGGACAGGGAGGGGAGATACGCAGTATTTT. The whole variable domain, filled in from reference TRBV11-3 and TRBJ2-3, reads EAGVVQSPRYKIIEKKQPVAFWCNPISGHNTLYWYLQNLGQGPELLIRYENEEAVDDSQLPKDRFSAERLKGVDSTLKIQPAELGDSAVYLCASSLGTGRGDTQYFGPGTRLTVL.

This clone was observed a few times. The rearrangement joins TRBV11-3 to TRBJ1-4; D is undetermined. This CDR3 has 14 residues. V lost 3 bases and J lost 10, with 15 bases in between. Germline loops: CDR1 SGHNT, CDR2 YENEEA. The CDR3 reads CASSFISYSGKLFF. Here the CDR3 DNA reads TGTGCCAGCAGCTTTATCTCCTACAGTGGAAAACTGTTTTTT.

The CDR3 DNA reads TGTGCCTGGAGTAGAAGGAGGCCTAGCAATCAGCCCCAGCATTTT. Residues: CAWSRRRPSNQPQHF. V usage is TRBV30 and J usage is TRBJ1-5; D call uncertain. V gave up 2 bases and J gave up 0 bases, with 11 bases separating them. Germline-derived CDR1 and CDR2 are GTSNPN and SVGIG (reference sequence). The CDR3 covers 15 residues. Complete variable domain (other parts from reference TRBV30 and TRBJ1-5): SQTIHQWPATLVQPVGSPLSLECTVEGTSNPNLYWYRQAAGRGLQLLFYSVGIGQISSEVPQNLSASRPQDRQFILSSKKLLLSDSGFYLCAWSRRRPSNQPQHFGDGTRLSIL.

The chain recombines TRBV19 with TRBJ1-5, with 8 bases aligning to TRBD1. V lost 3 bases to trimming and J lost 4 bases; unmatched junction nucleotides: 5. Germline V gene sequence: CDR1 LNHDA, CDR2 SQIVND (reference sequence). This CDR3 is 15 amino acids long. The CDR3 region is CASSMDREANQPQHF. In nucleotides, the CDR3 is TGTGCCAGTAGTATGGACAGGGAGGCGAATCAGCCCCAGCATTTT.

V gene TRBV28 combines with J gene TRBJ2-5; 7 bases are a match to TRBD1. V shed 6 bases, J shed 3 bases, and the junction held 7 bases outside the gene matches. The germline gives CDR1 MDHEN, CDR2 SYDVKM. The length of the CDR3 is 14 residues. CDR3 loop: CASSPGTAEETQYF. The CDR3 DNA sequence: TGTGCCAGCAGCCCTGGGACAGCAGAAGAGACCCAGTACTTC.

J is TRBJ1-1 and V is TRBV29-1; TRBD1 is a possible D gene (5 bases). There are 12 residues in the CDR3. The germline gives CDR1 SQVTM, CDR2 ANQGSEA. V dropped 4 bases and J dropped 3 bases, with 9 bases sitting between them. CDR3 amino acids: CSVARGDTEAFF. CDR3 DNA sequence: TGCAGCGTTGCTCGGGGGGACACTGAAGCTTTCTTT.

V is TRBV19 and J is TRBJ2-3; D not certain. There are 13 residues in the CDR3. Trimming pared 9 bases from V and 2 bases from J, leaving 12 bases between. Germline V lookup: CDR1 LNHDA, CDR2 SQIVND (reference sequence). The CDR3 is CASQPADTDTQYF. The CDR3 coding sequence is TGTGCCAGCCAGCCCGCGGACACAGATACGCAGTATTTT.

The gene calls are TRBV19 and TRBJ2-2; TRBD2 might be the D (6 bases). V was pared by 6 bases and J by 6 bases, with 17 bases between. Germline CDR1 reads LNHDA; CDR2 reads SQIVND (reference sequence). The CDR3 covers 15 residues. In DNA, the CDR3 is TGTGCCAGTAGCATGGACCTGCGGGGAGCCGGGGAGCTGTTTTTT. Encoded protein: CASSMDLRGAGELFF. Supplemented by reference TRBV19 and TRBJ2-2, the full variable domain reads DGGITQSPKYLFRKEGQNVTLSCEQNLNHDAMYWYRQDPGQGLRLIYYSQIVNDFQKGDIAEGYSVSREKKESFPLTVTSAQKNPTAFYLCASSMDLRGAGELFFGEGSRLTVL.

This chain links TRBV15 with TRBJ2-5; 9 nucleotides align to TRBD1. Trimming removed 5 bases from V and 5 bases from J; junction bases left unmatched: 6. CDR3 length: 14 residues. Germline V CDR1 and CDR2: LNHNV, YYDKDF (reference sequence). CDR3 bases: TGTGCCACCAGCCCGACAGGGGGGCGGGAGACCCAGTACTTC. Protein: CATSPTGGRETQYF.